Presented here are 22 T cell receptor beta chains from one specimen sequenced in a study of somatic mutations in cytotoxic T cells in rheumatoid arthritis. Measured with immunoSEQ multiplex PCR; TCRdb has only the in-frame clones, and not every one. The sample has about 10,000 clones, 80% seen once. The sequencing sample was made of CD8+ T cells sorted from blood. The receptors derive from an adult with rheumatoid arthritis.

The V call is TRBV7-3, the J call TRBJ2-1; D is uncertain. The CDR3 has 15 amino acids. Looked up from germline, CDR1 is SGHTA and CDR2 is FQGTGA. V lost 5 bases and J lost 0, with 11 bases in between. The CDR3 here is CASSTDSSSYNEQFF. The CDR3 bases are TGTGCCAGCAGCACCGACTCGAGCTCCTACAATGAGCAGTTCTTC.

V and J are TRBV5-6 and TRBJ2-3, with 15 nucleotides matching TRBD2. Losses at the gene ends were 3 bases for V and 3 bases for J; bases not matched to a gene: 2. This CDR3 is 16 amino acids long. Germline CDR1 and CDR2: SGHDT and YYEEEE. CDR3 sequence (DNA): TGTGCCAGCAGCTGGGGGACTAGCGGGGGGACAGATACGCAGTATTTT. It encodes CASSWGTSGGTDTQYF.

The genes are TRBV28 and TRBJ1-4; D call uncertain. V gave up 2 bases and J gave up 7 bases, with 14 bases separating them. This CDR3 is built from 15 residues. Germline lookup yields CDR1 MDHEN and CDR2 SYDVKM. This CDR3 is CASSLLSRAGEKLFF. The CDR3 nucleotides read TGTGCCAGCAGTTTACTCTCCCGCGCGGGTGAAAAACTGTTTTTT. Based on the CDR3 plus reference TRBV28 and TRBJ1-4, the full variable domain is DVKVTQSSRYLVKRTGEKVFLECVQDMDHENMFWYRQDPGLGLRLIYFSYDVKMKEKGDIPEGYSVSREKKERFSLILESASTNQTSMYLCASSLLSRAGEKLFFGSGTQLSVL.

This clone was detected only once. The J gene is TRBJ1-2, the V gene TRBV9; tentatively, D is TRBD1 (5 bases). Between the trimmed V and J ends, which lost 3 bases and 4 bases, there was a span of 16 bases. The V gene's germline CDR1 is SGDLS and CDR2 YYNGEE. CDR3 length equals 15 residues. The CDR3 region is CASSASGTGSYGYTF. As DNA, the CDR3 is TGTGCCAGCAGCGCCTCCGGGACTGGCTCCTATGGCTACACCTTC.

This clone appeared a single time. CDR3 protein: CASSDLIDLFF. The CDR3 coding sequence is TGTGCCAGCAGTGATTTAATAGATCTGTTTTTT. J is TRBJ1-4 and V is TRBV6-1; D not certain. Between the trimmed V and J ends, which lost 3 bases and 14 bases, there was a span of 10 bases. In germline, CDR1 is MNHNS, CDR2 SASEGT. The CDR3 is 11 residues long.

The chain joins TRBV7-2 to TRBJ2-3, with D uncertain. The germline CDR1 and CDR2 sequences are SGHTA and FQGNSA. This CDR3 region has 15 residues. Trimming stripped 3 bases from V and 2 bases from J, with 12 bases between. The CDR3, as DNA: TGTGCCAGCAGCTTCACTACCTCCCTCACAGATACGCAGTATTTT. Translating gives CASSFTTSLTDTQYF.

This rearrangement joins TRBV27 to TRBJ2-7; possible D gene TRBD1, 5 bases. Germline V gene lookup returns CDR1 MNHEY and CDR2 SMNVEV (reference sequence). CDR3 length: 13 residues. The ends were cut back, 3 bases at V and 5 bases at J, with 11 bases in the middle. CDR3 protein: CASSLGRVNEQYF. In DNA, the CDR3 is TGTGCCAGCAGTTTGGGCAGGGTCAACGAGCAGTACTTC.

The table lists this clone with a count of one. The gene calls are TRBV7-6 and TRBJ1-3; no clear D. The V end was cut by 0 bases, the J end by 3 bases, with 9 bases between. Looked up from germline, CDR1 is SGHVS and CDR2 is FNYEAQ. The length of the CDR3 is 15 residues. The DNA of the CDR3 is TGTGCCAGCAGCTTAGCGCGAGGTCATGGAAACACCATATATTTT. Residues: CASSLARGHGNTIYF.

In DNA, the CDR3 is TGTGCCAGCAGTCCTATGAACACTGAAGCTTTCTTT. Translation: CASSPMNTEAFF. The V gene is TRBV28, the J gene TRBJ1-1; D ambiguous. The V gene lost 5 bases and the J gene lost 0 bases, with 4 bases spanning the gap. Germline CDR1 is MDHEN and CDR2 is SYDVKM. This CDR3 is 12 amino acids long. Variable domain in full (rest from reference TRBV28 and TRBJ1-1): DVKVTQSSRYLVKRTGEKVFLECVQDMDHENMFWYRQDPGLGLRLIYFSYDVKMKEKGDIPEGYSVSREKKERFSLILESASTNQTSMYLCASSPMNTEAFFGQGTRLTVV.

This CDR3 reads CASSPGFPMNTEAFF. In DNA form, the CDR3 reads TGCGCCAGCAGCCCGGGTTTTCCGATGAACACTGAAGCTTTCTTT. The chain joins TRBV4-3 to TRBJ1-1; D gene unclear. The CDR3 runs 15 residues. The germline V gene encodes CDR1 LGHNA and CDR2 YSLEER. V was clipped by 4 bases and J by 0 bases, with 12 bases between them.

CDR3 residues: CASSLPALTDLTGELFF. The DNA of the CDR3 is TGCGCCAGCAGCTTGCCCGCACTTACGGACCTAACCGGGGAGCTGTTTTTT. The gene calls are TRBV5-1 and TRBJ2-2; D uncertain. V lost 1 base to trimming and J lost 5 bases, with 18 bases between them. There are 17 residues in the CDR3. The V gene's germline CDR1 is SGHRS and CDR2 YFSETQ.

The CDR3 DNA reads as TGTGCCAGTAGTTCCGGGGCCAACTACGAGCAGTACTTC. It is translated as CASSSGANYEQYF. The rearrangement links TRBV19 to TRBJ2-7; TRBD1 or TRBD2 may be the D gene (5 bases each). The germline gives CDR1 LNHDA, CDR2 SQIVND (reference sequence). CDR3 length: 13 amino acids. V shed 5 bases and J shed 3 bases, with 11 bases lying between them.

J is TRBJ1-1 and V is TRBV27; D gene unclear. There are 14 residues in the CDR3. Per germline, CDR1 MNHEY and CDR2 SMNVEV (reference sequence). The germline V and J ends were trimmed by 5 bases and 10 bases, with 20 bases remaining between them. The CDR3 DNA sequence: TGTGCCAGCAGTCCATCAATCCGGGGAAGAGGAGCTTTCTTT. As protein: CASSPSIRGRGAFF.

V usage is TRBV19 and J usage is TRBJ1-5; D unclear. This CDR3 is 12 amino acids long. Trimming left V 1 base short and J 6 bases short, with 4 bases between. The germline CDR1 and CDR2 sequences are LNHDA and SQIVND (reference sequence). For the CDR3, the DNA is TGTGCCAGTAGTATAGGATCTCAGCCCCAGCATTTT. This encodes CASSIGSQPQHF.

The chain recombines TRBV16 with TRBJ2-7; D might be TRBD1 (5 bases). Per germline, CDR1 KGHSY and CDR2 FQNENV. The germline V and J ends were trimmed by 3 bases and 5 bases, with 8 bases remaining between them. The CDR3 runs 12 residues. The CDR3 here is CASSHRVNEQYF. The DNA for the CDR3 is TGTGCCAGCAGCCACAGGGTCAACGAGCAGTACTTC.

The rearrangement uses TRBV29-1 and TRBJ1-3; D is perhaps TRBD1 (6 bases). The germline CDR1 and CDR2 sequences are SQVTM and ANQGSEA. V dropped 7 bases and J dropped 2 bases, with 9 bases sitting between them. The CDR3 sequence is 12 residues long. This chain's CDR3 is CSARDTGNTIYF. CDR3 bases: TGCAGCGCCCGGGACACTGGAAACACCATATATTTT.

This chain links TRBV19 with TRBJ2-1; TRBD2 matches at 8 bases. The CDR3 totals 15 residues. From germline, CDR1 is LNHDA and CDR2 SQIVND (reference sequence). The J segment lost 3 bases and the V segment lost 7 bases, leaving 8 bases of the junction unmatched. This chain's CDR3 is CASTLSGVFYNEQFF. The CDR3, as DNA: TGTGCCAGTACCCTTAGCGGGGTCTTCTACAATGAGCAGTTCTTC.

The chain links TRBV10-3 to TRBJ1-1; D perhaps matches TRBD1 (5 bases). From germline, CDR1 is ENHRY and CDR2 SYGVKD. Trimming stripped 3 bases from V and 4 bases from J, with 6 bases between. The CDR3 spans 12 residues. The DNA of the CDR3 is TGTGCCATCAGTGATGGGACCACTGAAGCTTTCTTT. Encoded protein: CAISDGTTEAFF.

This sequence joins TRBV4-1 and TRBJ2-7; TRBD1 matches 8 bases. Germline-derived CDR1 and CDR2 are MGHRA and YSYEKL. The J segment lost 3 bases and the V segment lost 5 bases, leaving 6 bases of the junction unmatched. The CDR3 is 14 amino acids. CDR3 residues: CASSYDRGHYEQYF. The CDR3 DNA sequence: TGCGCCAGCAGCTACGACAGGGGACACTACGAGCAGTACTTC.

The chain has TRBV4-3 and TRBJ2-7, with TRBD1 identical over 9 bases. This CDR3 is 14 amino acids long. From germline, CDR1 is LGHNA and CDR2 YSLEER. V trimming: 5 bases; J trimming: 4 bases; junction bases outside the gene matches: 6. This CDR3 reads CASSGGTGLYEQYF. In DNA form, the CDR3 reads TGCGCCAGCAGCGGCGGGACAGGGTTGTACGAGCAGTACTTC.

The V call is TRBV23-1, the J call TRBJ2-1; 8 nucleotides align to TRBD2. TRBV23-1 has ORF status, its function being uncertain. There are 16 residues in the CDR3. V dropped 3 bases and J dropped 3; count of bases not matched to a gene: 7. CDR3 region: CASSQSPGLGYNEQFF. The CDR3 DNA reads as TGCGCCAGCAGTCAGTCACCGGGACTAGGCTACAATGAGCAGTTCTTC.

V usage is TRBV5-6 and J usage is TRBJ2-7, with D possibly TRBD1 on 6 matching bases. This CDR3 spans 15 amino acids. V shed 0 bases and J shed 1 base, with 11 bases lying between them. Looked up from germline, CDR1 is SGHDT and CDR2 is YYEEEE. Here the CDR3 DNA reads TGTGCCAGCAGCTTGGGACCAGGACAGTCCTACGAGCAGTACTTC. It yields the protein CASSLGPGQSYEQYF. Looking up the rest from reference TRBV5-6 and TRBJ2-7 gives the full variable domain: DAGVTQSPTHLIKTRGQQVTLRCSPKSGHDTVSWYQQALGQGPQFIFQYYEEEERQRGNFPDRFSGHQFPNYSSELNVNALLLGDSALYLCASSLGPGQSYEQYFGPGTRLTVT.